The 8 T cell receptor beta chains listed next were all sequenced from one sample in a study of HIV-infected children after antiretroviral therapy interruption. Unique molecular identifiers were included in an RNA-based 3' RACE TCR library. From the 3' RACE reads, TCRdb called clonotypes with MiXCR, one entry per CDR3 protein. The sample includes some 90,000 distinct CDR3 sequences, 6.9% of them seen just once. Treatment denoted: PENTA 11 planned treatment interruption arm or continuous ART arm. Sequenced here: CD45RA+ CD4+ T cells from PBMCs, pooled from several time points, sampled from a donor given antiretroviral therapy, either interrupted or continuous. The subset denotes: naive CD4+ CD45RA+ CD45RO- T cells. The source of these receptors is a pool of human donors with HIV.

This clonotype has more than one count but fewer than ten. The V and J genes are TRBV9 and TRBJ2-5; no clear D. This CDR3 has 15 residues. CDR1 SGDLS and CDR2 YYNGEE come from the germline V gene. V dropped 0 bases and J dropped 4 bases, with 13 bases sitting between them. The CDR3 region is CASSVVPGEGETQYF. For the CDR3, the DNA is TGTGCCAGCAGCGTAGTCCCCGGAGAAGGAGAGACCCAGTACTTC.

This clonotype was recorded many times. This sequence joins TRBV28 and TRBJ1-5; D not resolved. CDR3 length: 14 residues. The ends were cut back, 2 bases at V and 5 bases at J, with 10 bases in the middle. Per the germline V gene, CDR1 is MDHEN and CDR2 is SYDVKM. CDR3 nucleotide sequence: TGTGCCAGCAGTTTAAGGGTTTTCGATCAGCCCCAGCATTTT. Amino acid sequence: CASSLRVFDQPQHF.

The table lists this clonotype with many counts. This chain uses TRBV19 with TRBJ1-5, with D possibly being TRBD1 (6 bases). CDR3 length: 15 residues. The ends were cut back, 7 bases at V and 0 bases at J, with 13 bases in the middle. Germline V gene lookup returns CDR1 LNHDA and CDR2 SQIVND (reference sequence). The CDR3 DNA reads as TGTGCCAGTACCTTAAGGACAGCTAGCAATCAGCCCCAGCATTTT. Translating gives CASTLRTASNQPQHF.

For this clonotype: A read error may be the cause here, since a much bigger clone is one base away. The CDR3 region has the DNA TGCAGCGCCTGGGGGGGAACGACTGAATCTTTCTTT. Translating gives CSAWGGTTESFF. The chain carries TRBV29-1 and TRBJ1-1; perhaps TRBD1 as D (5 bases). CDR1 is SQVTM, CDR2 ANQGSEA, per germline. The CDR3 has 12 residues.

This clonotype was detected ten times or more. The chain couples TRBV11-3 to TRBJ2-2, with D hard to call. Germline V CDR1 and CDR2: SGHNT, YENEEA. The CDR3 spans 14 residues. Trimming removed 2 bases from V and 4 bases from J, with 8 bases in between. The CDR3 reads CASSLSRGTGELFF. The CDR3 DNA sequence: TGTGCCAGCAGCTTATCCCGAGGCACCGGGGAGCTGTTTTTT.

This clonotype was counted at least ten times. J is TRBJ2-1 and V is TRBV30, with TRBD2 matching 11 bases. The J segment lost 3 bases and the V segment lost 6 bases, leaving 4 bases of the junction unmatched. The CDR3 length is 14 residues. In germline, CDR1 is GTSNPN, CDR2 SVGIG (reference sequence). The CDR3 spells CACSGTSGYNEQFF. In DNA, the CDR3 is TGTGCCTGCTCCGGGACTAGCGGCTACAATGAGCAGTTCTTC. The whole variable domain, remainder taken from reference TRBV30 and TRBJ2-1, is SQTIHQWPATLVQPVGSPLSLECTVEGTSNPNLYWYRQAAGRGLQLLFYSVGIGQISSEVPQNLSASRPQDRQFILSSKKLLLSDSGFYLCACSGTSGYNEQFFGPGTRLTVL.

This clonotype was seen more than once but under ten times. The rearrangement uses TRBV12-5 and TRBJ2-3, with a tentative D call TRBD2 (7 bases). V lost 7 bases and J lost 3, with 20 bases in between. The CDR3 has 16 amino acids. Germline CDR1 LGHNT, CDR2 FRNRAP. Written as DNA, the CDR3 is TGTGCTAGTGCCCGGGGAGGGTCTCAGGGGACAGATACGCAGTATTTT. Its protein is CASARGGSQGTDTQYF.

This clonotype was recorded at least ten times. The chain couples TRBV29-1 to TRBJ2-5; D is possibly TRBD1 (7 bases). The CDR3 contains 13 residues. V lost 2 bases and J 4 bases, leaving 11 bases between the germline ends. CDR1 is SQVTM and CDR2 is ANQGSEA in the germline V gene. The CDR3 coding sequence is TGCAGCGTTGAATTCCAGGGGGGAGAGACCCAGTACTTC. It yields the protein CSVEFQGGETQYF.